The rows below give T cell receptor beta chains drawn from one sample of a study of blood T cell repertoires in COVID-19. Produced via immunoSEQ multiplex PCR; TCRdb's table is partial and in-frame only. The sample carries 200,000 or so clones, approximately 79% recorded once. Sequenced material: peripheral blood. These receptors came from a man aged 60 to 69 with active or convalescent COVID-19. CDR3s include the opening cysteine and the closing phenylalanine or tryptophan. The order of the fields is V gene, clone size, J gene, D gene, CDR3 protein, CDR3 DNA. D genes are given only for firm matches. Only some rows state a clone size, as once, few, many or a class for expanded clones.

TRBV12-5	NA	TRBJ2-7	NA	CASGFDSDEQYF	TGTGCTAGTGGTTTCGACAGTGACGAGCAGTACTTC
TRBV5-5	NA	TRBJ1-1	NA	CASSLAVQANTEAFF	TGTGCCAGCAGCTTGGCTGTCCAGGCGAACACTGAAGCTTTCTTT
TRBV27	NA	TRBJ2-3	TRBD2	CASRSPSGSKDTQYF	TGTGCCAGCAGGTCCCCTAGCGGGAGCAAAGATACGCAGTATTTT
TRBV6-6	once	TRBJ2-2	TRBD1	CASSPTGLGGELFF	TGTGCCAGCAGTCCGACAGGGCTCGGCGGGGAGCTGTTTTTT
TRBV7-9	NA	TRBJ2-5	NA	CASSLSPGEGGQETQYF	TGTGCCAGCAGCTTATCACCGGGCGAAGGGGGTCAAGAGACCCAGTACTTC
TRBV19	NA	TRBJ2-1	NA	CASSMGLYNEQFF	TGTGCCAGTAGTATGGGCCTTTACAATGAGCAGTTCTTC
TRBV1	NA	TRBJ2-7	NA	CTNQRLFLFEQYF	TGCACCAACCAGCGACTTTTTCTTTTTGAGCAGTACTTC
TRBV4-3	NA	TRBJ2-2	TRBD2	CASSQGGSRSGELFF	TGCGCCAGCAGCCAAGGCGGGAGCCGGAGCGGGGAGCTGTTTTTT
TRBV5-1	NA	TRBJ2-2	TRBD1	CASSLGQGANTGELFF	TGCGCCAGCAGCTTGGGACAGGGGGCAAACACCGGGGAGCTGTTTTTT
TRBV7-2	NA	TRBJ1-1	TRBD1	CASSFDRGGEAFF	TGTGCCAGCAGCTTCGACAGGGGGGGTGAAGCTTTCTTT
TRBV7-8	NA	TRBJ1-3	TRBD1	CASSQGLAGGVGGAGNTIYF	TGTGCCAGCAGCCAAGGGTTGGCAGGGGGCGTAGGAGGGGCTGGAAACACCATATATTTT
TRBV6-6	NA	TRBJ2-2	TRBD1	CASSQRPGTGGLRTGELFF	TGTGCCAGCAGTCAAAGACCCGGGACAGGGGGCTTGCGGACCGGGGAGCTGTTTTTT
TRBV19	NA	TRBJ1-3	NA	CASRLSRAPGNTIYF	TGTGCCAGTAGGCTCTCCAGGGCGCCTGGAAACACCATATATTTT
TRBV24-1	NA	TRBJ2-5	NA	CATSSSRAPEGETQYF	TGTGCCACCTCCTCCTCCCGGGCCCCGGAGGGGGAGACCCAGTACTTC
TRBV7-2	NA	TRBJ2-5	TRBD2	CASSLVAGGRGTQYF	TGTGCCAGCAGCTTAGTAGCGGGAGGCAGAGGGACCCAGTACTTC
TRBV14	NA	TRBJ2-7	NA	CASSQDRSVVNEQYF	TGTGCCAGCAGCCAAGATAGGAGTGTGGTAAACGAGCAGTACTTC
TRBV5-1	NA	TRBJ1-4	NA	CASSTLGGGNEKLFF	TGCGCCAGCAGCACCCTCGGGGGTGGGAATGAAAAACTGTTTTTT
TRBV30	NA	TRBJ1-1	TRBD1	CAWSHYGQGGTEAFF	TGTGCCTGGAGCCACTACGGGCAGGGGGGCACTGAAGCTTTCTTT
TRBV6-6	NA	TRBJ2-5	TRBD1	CASSIKGGQGQTQYF	TGTGCCAGCAGTATCAAAGGGGGACAGGGCCAGACCCAGTACTTC
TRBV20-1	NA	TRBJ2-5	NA	CSASDAETQYF	TGCAGTGCTAGTGACGCGGAGACCCAGTACTTC
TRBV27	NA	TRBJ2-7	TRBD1	CASSSGQGADGYEQYF	TGTGCCAGCAGCTCCGGACAGGGGGCGGATGGCTACGAGCAGTACTTC
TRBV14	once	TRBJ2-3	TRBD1	CASSHRTGNTDTQYF	TGTGCCAGCAGCCATCGGACAGGGAACACAGATACGCAGTATTTT
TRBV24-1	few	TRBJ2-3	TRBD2	CATSDRRGLAGVRTDTQYF	TGTGCCACCAGTGACCGCCGGGGACTAGCGGGAGTGAGGACAGATACGCAGTATTTT
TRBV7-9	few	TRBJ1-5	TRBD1	CASSSDRVWGNQPQHF	TGTGCCAGCAGCTCGGACAGGGTCTGGGGCAATCAGCCCCAGCATTTT